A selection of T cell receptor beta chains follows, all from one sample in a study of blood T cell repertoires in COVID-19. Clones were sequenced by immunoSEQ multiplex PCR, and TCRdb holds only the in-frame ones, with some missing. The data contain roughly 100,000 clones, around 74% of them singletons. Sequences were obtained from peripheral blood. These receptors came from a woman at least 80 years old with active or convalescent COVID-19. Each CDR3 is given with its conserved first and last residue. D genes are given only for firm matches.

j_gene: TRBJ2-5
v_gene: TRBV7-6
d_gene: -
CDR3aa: CASSSPGATPQETQYF

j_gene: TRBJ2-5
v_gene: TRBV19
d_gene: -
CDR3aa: CASSMAGGETQYF

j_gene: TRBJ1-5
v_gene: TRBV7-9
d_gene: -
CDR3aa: CASSLEAGSNQPQHF

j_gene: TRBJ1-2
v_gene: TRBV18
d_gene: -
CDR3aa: CASSPRTGSLNYGYTF

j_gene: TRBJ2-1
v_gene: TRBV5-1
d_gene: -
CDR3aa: CASSLAGIGWFF

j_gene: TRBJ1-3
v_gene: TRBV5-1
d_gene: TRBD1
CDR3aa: CASREGAANTIYF

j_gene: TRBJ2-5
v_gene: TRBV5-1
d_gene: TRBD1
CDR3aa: CASSLYNLGQGSLLEGRETQYF

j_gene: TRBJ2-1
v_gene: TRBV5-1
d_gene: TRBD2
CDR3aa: CASSWGLAAPYNEQFF

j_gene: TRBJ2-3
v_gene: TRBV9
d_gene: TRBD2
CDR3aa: CASSVAFAGAGTDTQYF

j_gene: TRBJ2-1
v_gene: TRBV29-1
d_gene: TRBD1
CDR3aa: CSVSNRGSYNEQFF

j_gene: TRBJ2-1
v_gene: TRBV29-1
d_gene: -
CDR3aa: CTAYRDYNEQFF

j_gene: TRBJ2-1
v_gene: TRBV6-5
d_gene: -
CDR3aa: CASPLVDLYNEQFF

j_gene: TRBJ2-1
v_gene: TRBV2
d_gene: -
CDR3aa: CASSPSIYEKSSYNEQFF

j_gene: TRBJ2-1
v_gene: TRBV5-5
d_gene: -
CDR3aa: CASLPGHGLANYEQFF

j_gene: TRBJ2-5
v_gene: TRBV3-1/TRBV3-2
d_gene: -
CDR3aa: CASSQAIRGTQETQYF

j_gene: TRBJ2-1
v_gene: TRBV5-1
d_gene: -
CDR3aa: CASSNGGPGNEQFF

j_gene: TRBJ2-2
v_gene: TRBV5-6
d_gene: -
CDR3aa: CASSLAGGGDTGELFF

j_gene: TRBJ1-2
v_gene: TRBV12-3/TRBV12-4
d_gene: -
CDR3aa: CASSYGVNYGYTF

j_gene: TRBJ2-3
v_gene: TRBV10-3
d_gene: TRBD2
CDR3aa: CAISDFSGSSTDTQYF

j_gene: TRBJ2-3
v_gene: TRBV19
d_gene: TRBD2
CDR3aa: CASSQLATSTDTQYF

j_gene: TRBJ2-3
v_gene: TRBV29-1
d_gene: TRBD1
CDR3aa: CSVISRGHPDTQYF

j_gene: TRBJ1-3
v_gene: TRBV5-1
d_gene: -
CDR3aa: CASSDLGVGSGNTIYF

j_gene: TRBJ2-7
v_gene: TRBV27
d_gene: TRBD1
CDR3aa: CASSLTGTASYEQYF

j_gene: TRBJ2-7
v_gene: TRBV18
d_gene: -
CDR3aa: CASSQSGPYEQYF

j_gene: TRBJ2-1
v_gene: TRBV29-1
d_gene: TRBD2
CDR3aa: CSVEASGRTNNEQFF

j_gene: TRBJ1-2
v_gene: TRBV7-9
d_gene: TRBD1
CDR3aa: CASSEYGLGTGNGYTF

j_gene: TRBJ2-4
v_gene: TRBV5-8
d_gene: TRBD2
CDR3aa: CASSSTYGRGAKNIQYF

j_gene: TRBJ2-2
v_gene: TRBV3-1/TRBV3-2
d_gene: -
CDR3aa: CASSRNPGAGELFF

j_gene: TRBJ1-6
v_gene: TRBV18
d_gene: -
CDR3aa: CASSPSGQPSPLHF

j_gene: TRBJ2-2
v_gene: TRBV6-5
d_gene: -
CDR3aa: CASRRGPNTGELFF

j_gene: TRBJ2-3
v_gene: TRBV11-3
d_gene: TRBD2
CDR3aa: CASSFSGSGDTQYF

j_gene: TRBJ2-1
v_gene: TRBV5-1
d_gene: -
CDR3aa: CASSISVGEQFF

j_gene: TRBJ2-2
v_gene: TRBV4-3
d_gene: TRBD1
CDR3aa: CASSQVTGRTGELFF

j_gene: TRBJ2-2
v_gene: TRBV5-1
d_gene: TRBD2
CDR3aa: CASIKRGDTGELFF

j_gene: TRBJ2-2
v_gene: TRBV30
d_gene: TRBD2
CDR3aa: CAYRRSGTTYTGELFF

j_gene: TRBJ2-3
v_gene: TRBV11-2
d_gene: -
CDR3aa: CASSSRLAEYTDTQYF

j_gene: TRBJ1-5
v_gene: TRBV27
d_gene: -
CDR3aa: CASSLSWGPQPQHF

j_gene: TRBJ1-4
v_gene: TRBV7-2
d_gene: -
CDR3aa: CASSFRRTGEKLFF

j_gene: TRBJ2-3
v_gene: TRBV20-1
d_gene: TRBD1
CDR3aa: CSASDRGSRTDTQYF

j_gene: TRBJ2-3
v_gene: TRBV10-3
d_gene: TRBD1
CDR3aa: CAISEQRQGSTDTQYF

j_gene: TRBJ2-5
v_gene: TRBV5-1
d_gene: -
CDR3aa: CASSARDTLRETQYF

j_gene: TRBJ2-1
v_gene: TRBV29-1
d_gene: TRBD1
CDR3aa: CSSRQGASSYNEQFF